This T cell receptor beta chain was obtained from a study of CD8 T cells in ankylosing spondylitis. Whole-study results and caveats: A TCR beta motif of eight highly homologous variants appeared characteristic of ankylosing spondylitis blood. CD8+ cells made up the disease-linked clones, which were relatively rare in peripheral blood. There were earlier reports of some motif variants in reactive arthritis synovial fluid and blood. Within matched ankylosing spondylitis synovial fluid, disease-linked clones were reportedly significantly enriched.

Quantitative 5'-RACE with molecular barcodes was used to make the TCR beta libraries. TCRdb processed the 5' RACE reads anew with MiXCR; each CDR3 protein has one entry. The sample shows over 400,000 distinct CDR3 sequences, about 25% of them seen only once. A word on this clonotype: What it binds is unknown.

The germline V gene encodes CDR1 SEHNR and CDR2 FQNEAQ (reference sequence). The CDR3 has 15 residues. The V and J ends lost 2 bases and 8 bases, in that order; junction bases with no gene match: 8. This sequence originates from a male donor with ankylosing spondylitis. The sample consisted of blood, either unsorted or a sorted T cell fraction (not recorded which). J is TRBJ2-4 and V is TRBV7-9; TRBD2 matches at 8 bases. The CDR3 bases are TGTGCCAGCAGCTTATCTAGCGGGCCCGTCGACATTCAGTACTTC. As protein: CASSLSSGPVDIQYF.